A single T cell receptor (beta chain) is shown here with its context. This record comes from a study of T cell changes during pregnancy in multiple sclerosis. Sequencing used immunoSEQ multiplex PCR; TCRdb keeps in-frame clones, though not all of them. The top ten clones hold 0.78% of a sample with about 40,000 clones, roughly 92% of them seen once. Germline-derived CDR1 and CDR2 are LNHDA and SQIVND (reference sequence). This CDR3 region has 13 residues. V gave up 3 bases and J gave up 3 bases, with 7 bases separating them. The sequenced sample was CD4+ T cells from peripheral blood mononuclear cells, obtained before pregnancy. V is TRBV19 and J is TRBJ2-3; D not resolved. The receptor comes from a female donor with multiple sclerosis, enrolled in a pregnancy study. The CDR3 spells CASSIRQTDTQYF. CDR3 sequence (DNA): TGTGCCAGTAGTATCAGGCAGACAGATACGCAGTATTTT.